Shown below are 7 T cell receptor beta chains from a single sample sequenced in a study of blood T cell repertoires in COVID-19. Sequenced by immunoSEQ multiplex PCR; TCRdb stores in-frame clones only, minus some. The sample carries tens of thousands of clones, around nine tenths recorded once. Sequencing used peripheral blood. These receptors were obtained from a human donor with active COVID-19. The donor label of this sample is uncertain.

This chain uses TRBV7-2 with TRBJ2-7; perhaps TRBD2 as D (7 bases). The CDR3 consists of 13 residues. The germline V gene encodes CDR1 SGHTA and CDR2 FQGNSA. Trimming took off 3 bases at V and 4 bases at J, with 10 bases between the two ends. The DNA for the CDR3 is TGTGCCAGCAGCTTCAGGGGAGGGTACGAGCAGTACTTC. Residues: CASSFRGGYEQYF.

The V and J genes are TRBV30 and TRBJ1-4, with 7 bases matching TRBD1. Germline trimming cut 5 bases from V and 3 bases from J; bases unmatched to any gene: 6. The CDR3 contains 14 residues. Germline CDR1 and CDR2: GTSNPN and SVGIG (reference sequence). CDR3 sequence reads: CAWAATGPNEKLFF. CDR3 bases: TGTGCCTGGGCCGCGACAGGGCCTAATGAAAAACTGTTTTTT.

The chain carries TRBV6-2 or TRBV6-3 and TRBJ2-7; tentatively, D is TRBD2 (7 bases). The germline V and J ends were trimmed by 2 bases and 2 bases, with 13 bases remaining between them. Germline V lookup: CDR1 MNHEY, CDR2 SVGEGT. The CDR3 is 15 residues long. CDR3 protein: CASSYSAGATYEQYF. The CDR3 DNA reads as TGTGCCAGCAGTTACAGTGCGGGGGCAACCTACGAGCAGTACTTC.

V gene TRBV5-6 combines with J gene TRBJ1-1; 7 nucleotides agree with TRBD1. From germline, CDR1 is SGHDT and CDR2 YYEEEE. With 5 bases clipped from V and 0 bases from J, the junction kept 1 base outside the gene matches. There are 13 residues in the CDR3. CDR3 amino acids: CASRGTVNTEAFF. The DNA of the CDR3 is TGTGCCAGCAGGGGGACAGTGAACACTGAAGCTTTCTTT. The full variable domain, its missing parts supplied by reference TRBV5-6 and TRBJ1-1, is DAGVTQSPTHLIKTRGQQVTLRCSPKSGHDTVSWYQQALGQGPQFIFQYYEEEERQRGNFPDRFSGHQFPNYSSELNVNALLLGDSALYLCASRGTVNTEAFFGQGTRLTVV.

DNA for the CDR3: TGCGCCAGCAGCCAAGTAGTCCTTGGGGGCAGGAATTCACCCCTCCACTTT. Protein: CASSQVVLGGRNSPLHF. This chain uses TRBV4-3 with TRBJ1-6, with TRBD1 as a possible D gene (6 bases). V was pared by 1 base and J by 7 bases, with 17 bases between. The CDR3 sequence is 17 residues long. Per germline, CDR1 LGHNA and CDR2 YSLEER.

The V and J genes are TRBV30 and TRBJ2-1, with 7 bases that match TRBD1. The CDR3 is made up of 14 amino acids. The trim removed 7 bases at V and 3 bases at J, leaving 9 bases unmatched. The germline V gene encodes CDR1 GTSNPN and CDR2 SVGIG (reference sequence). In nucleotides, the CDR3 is TGTGCCTTAGAGACAGGGAAGATCTACAATGAGCAGTTCTTC. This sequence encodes CALETGKIYNEQFF.

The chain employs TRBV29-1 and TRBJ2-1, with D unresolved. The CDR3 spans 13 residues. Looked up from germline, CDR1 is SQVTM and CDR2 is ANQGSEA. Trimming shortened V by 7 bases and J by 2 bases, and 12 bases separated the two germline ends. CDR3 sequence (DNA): TGCAGCGCCCCAAGCGAGGCCTACAATGAGCAGTTCTTC. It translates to CSAPSEAYNEQFF.